What follows are 12 T cell receptor beta chains derived from one specimen sequenced in a study of control samples from healthy donors and cancer patients (dated by TCRdb to the early 2020s). Library creation used the immunoSEQ multiplex PCR assay. TCRdb holds this immuneACCESS table with in-frame rearrangements only. Some clones are missing; in checked studies, unresolved V genes explain under half, and the rest has no known cause. The sample includes about 75,000 clones, with 75% to 90% observed a single time. The ten most abundant clones make up more than 13% of the sample. Sequencing was carried out using blood. The receptors were sampled from a man between 50 and 59 years old in good health.

This sequence joins TRBV20-1 and TRBJ2-7; D gene uncertain. Germline assignment: CDR1 DFQATT and CDR2 SNEGSKA (reference sequence). Trimming pared 5 bases from V and 3 bases from J, leaving 8 bases between. CDR3 length: 11 residues. CDR3 loop: CSAARYYEQYF. CDR3 nucleotides: TGCAGTGCTGCCCGCTACTACGAGCAGTACTTC.

The chain uses TRBV7-2 and TRBJ2-7; D perhaps matches TRBD2 (7 bases). This CDR3 contains 16 residues. In germline, CDR1 is SGHTA, CDR2 FQGNSA. Trimming removed 0 bases at V and 2 bases at J, with 14 bases between. CDR3 in amino acids: CASSLARGGGAYEQYF. CDR3 DNA: TGTGCCAGCAGCTTAGCCCGAGGAGGGGGGGCCTACGAGCAGTACTTC.

The chain employs TRBV18 and TRBJ1-1; D might be TRBD1 (5 bases). The germline V and J ends were trimmed by 3 bases and 8 bases, with 13 bases remaining between them. The CDR3 is 13 residues long. Germline loops: CDR1 KGHSH, CDR2 LQKENI. CDR3 nucleotides: TGTGCCAGCTCACCCTTAAAGGGACCCGAAGCTTTCTTT. It is translated as CASSPLKGPEAFF. The full variable domain, completed using reference TRBV18 and TRBJ1-1, is NAGVMQNPRHLVRRRGQEARLRCSPMKGHSHVYWYRQLPEEGLKFMVYLQKENIIDESGMPKERFSAEFPKEGPSILRIQQVVRGDSAAYFCASSPLKGPEAFFGQGTRLTVV.

The chain has TRBV7-8 and TRBJ2-1; D is ambiguous. Trimming pared 5 bases from V and 6 bases from J, leaving 8 bases between. The germline V gene has CDR1 SGHVS and CDR2 FQNEAQ. There are 12 residues in the CDR3. CDR3 in amino acids: CASSPYANEQFF. The DNA for the CDR3 is TGTGCCAGCAGCCCATACGCCAATGAGCAGTTCTTC. Together with reference TRBV7-8 and TRBJ2-1, the CDR3 gives the full variable domain: GAGVSQSPRYKVAKRGQDVALRCDPISGHVSLFWYQQALGQGPEFLTYFQNEAQLDKSGLPSDRFFAERPEGSVSTLKIQRTQQEDSAVYLCASSPYANEQFFGPGTRLTVL.

The chain links TRBV5-6 to TRBJ1-5; 10 bases match TRBD1. The CDR3 has 14 residues. The germline gives CDR1 SGHDT, CDR2 YYEEEE. With V trimmed by 5 bases and J by 6 bases, 5 bases remained unmatched. The CDR3 loop reads CASRRQGASQPQHF. The CDR3 DNA reads as TGTGCCAGCAGAAGACAGGGGGCGAGTCAGCCCCAGCATTTT.

This rearrangement joins TRBV11-2 to TRBJ2-7; 7 nucleotides agree with TRBD1. Looked up from germline, CDR1 is SGHAT and CDR2 is FQNNGV. The CDR3 extends over 14 amino acids. V lost 6 bases, J lost 1 base, and 6 bases stayed unmatched. In DNA, the CDR3 is TGTGCCAGCAGGGGAATGGACAGGTCCTACGAGCAGTACTTC. It yields the protein CASRGMDRSYEQYF.

The rearrangement uses TRBV7-2 and TRBJ2-3; 11 bases map to TRBD2. Germline values: CDR1 SGHTA, CDR2 FQGNSA. The length of the CDR3 is 15 residues. V lost 5 bases and J lost 8; bases outside the gene matches: 9. CDR3 nucleotides: TGTGCCAGCAGCCTCACTAGCGGGAGCGTCCGTACGCAGTATTTT. This codes for CASSLTSGSVRTQYF.

This clone was detected once. The rearrangement uses TRBV30 and TRBJ2-2; D unresolved. In germline, CDR1 is GTSNPN, CDR2 SVGIG (reference sequence). CDR3 length: 13 amino acids. V lost 3 bases to trimming and J lost 4 bases, with 9 bases between them. This CDR3 is CAWRPWGTGELFF. In DNA form, the CDR3 reads TGTGCCTGGAGGCCCTGGGGCACCGGGGAGCTGTTTTTT.

J is TRBJ2-4 and V is TRBV10-3; D could derive from TRBD1 or TRBD2 (5 bases each). This CDR3 contains 13 residues. V lost 4 bases to trimming and J lost 9 bases, with 13 bases between them. Germline V gives CDR1 ENHRY, CDR2 SYGVKD. DNA of the CDR3: TGTGCCATCAGTGCGGACTTCCAGGGCATTCAGTACTTC. Translating gives CAISADFQGIQYF.

CDR3: CASSQGLAGGPSTDTQYF. CDR3 in DNA: TGTGCCAGCAGCCAAGGGCTAGCGGGAGGGCCGAGCACAGATACGCAGTATTTT. The chain is built from TRBV4-2 and TRBJ2-3; 12 bases fit TRBD2. The CDR3 has 18 residues. The J segment lost 0 bases and the V segment lost 1 base, leaving 5 bases of the junction unmatched. The germline gives CDR1 LGHNA, CDR2 YNFKEQ.

The rearrangement uses TRBV4-1 and TRBJ1-5, with D possibly being TRBD1 (5 bases). CDR1 is MGHRA and CDR2 is YSYEKL in the germline V gene. The CDR3 consists of 16 residues. V was pared by 0 bases and J by 5 bases, with 14 bases between. The CDR3 sequence is CASSQDEGMAHQPQHF. CDR3 DNA: TGCGCCAGCAGCCAAGATGAGGGGATGGCTCATCAGCCCCAGCATTTT.

The V gene is TRBV9, the J gene TRBJ2-3, with no clear D. Germline V CDR1 and CDR2: SGDLS, YYNGEE. V dropped 4 bases and J dropped 5 bases, with 8 bases sitting between them. The CDR3 extends over 12 amino acids. The CDR3 bases are TGTGCCAGCAGCACGGGTCGAGATACGCAGTATTTT. Amino acid sequence: CASSTGRDTQYF. The whole variable domain, remainder taken from reference TRBV9 and TRBJ2-3, is DSGVTQTPKHLITATGQRVTLRCSPRSGDLSVYWYQQSLDQGLQFLIQYYNGEERAKGNILERFSAQQFPDLHSELNLSSLELGDSALYFCASSTGRDTQYFGPGTRLTVL.